This TCR beta chain came from a study of T-cell reconstitution after alpha-beta-depleted transplantation in children. Study-wide findings and caveats: Alpha-beta T cells about two months after transplant reportedly derived from several hundred expanded graft clones. Elevated TCRbeta diversity at day 60 was traced, in some patients, to surviving recipient T cells and thymic progenitors. The main origin of T-cell counts and diversity one year after transplant was newly produced T cells.

With regard to this clonotype: The antigen is not known. It may be a read error: a sequence one base away is much more abundant.

Germline values: CDR1 SGHRS, CDR2 YFSETQ. The CDR3 spans 14 residues. The library targeted TCRbeta and was prepared with unique molecular identifiers. TCRdb re-analysed the PCR reads in MiXCR, keeping a single row per CDR3 protein. This table has 17,000 or so distinct CDR3 sequences, around 11% appearing once. This receptor was obtained from a boy younger than two who had a stem cell transplant for Wiskott-Aldrich syndrome, so the T cells may come from the graft donor. The chain links TRBV5-1 to TRBJ2-5, with TRBD1 matching over 7 bases. The specimen comprised PBMCs, mostly from graft donor cells, sampled 180 days after TCRalphabeta/CD19-depleted stem cell transplant. CDR3 nucleotides: TGCGCCAGCAGCTTGCAGGGACAGCAAGAGACCCATTACTTC. It yields the protein CASSLQGQQETHYF.